The entry that follows covers one T cell receptor beta chain sequence. Its matching antigen is unknown. The data derive from a study of shared clonotypes between healthy human individuals. Across the study: Donors were two women and a few men aged 18 to 49.

The repertoire was sequenced with immunoSEQ multiplex PCR; TCRdb's copy has only in-frame clones and lacks some. The table shows about 2,100,000 clones, with roughly 91% occurring only once. Study-level results: Larger estimated richness was generally seen in naive subsets than in memory subsets.

The V segment lost 3 bases and the J segment 0 bases; nucleotides outside the gene matches: 11. This CDR3 has 18 amino acids. The germline gives CDR1 SGDLS, CDR2 YYNGEE. As defined, naive CD8 cells were CD45RO-negative and positively selected for CCR7, with terminally differentiated effector memory CD45RA+ cells excluded. The study drew all its donors from Caucasian adults living in Nashville, Tennessee. Input material: naive CD8+ T cells from PBMCs. V usage is TRBV9 and J usage is TRBJ2-3; 9 bases agree with TRBD2. The source is a man aged 18 to 29 in good health. Some clones in this sample may be carry-over from other donors' samples. CDR3 in DNA: TGTGCCAGCAGCGCACCGAGGGCGGGAGGGAAGAGCACAGATACGCAGTATTTT. As protein: CASSAPRAGGKSTDTQYF.